In this sample, the clone carrying this TCR beta chain turned up many times. These data are taken from a study of T cells in Graves' hyperthyroidism and ophthalmopathy. Amplification targeted TCR beta CDR3 regions from RNA transcripts. HTBI primers were employed in a first-round RT-PCR of the TCR CDR3. TCRdb reprocessed the multiplex PCR reads via MiXCR and lists one record per CDR3 protein. This table has fewer than 600,000 distinct CDR3 sequences, 13% to 15% appearing once. Aged 18 to 65, the patients had hyperthyroidism that was newly diagnosed and had lasted under 2 months. This clonotype was sampled from a middle-aged woman with Graves' hyperthyroidism. Sequencing was carried out using blood.

The DNA for the CDR3 is TGTGCCAGCAGTGACTCGTTGTGGGGCACTGAAGCTTTCTTT. It is translated as CASSDSLWGTEAFF. The chain combines TRBV6-4 with TRBJ1-1, with D hard to call. This CDR3 has 14 amino acids. Per the germline V gene, CDR1 is MRHNA and CDR2 is SNTAGT. The germline V and J ends were trimmed by 0 bases and 4 bases, with 9 bases remaining between them.